These T cell receptor beta chains were read from a single sample in a study of read filtering for tumor transcriptome and immune sequencing. Each CDR3 protein gets one entry after TCRdb re-called the reads with MiXCR. The sample yields about 50,000 distinct CDR3 sequences, approximately 19% seen once. Sequencing was performed on a population of CD138-negative cells sorted from bone marrow. These receptors all stem from a donor at least 40 years old with multiple myeloma. Each CDR3 is given without its conserved first and last residue. The order of the fields is CDR3 protein, V gene, D gene, clone size. D genes are given only for firm matches. Clone size is shown for a subset of rows, as once, few, many or a class of expanded clone.

CDR3 protein: ASSLPAGVTDTQY; V gene: TRBV7-2; D gene: TRBD2; clone size: many
CDR3 protein: AVQTRTGGRNEQF; V gene: TRBV5-4; D gene: TRBD1; clone size: few
CDR3 protein: AGGGQDRTRSGANVLT; V gene: TRBV6-6; D gene: TRBD1; clone size: -
CDR3 protein: ASSLSGPEQF; V gene: TRBV12-3/TRBV12-4; D gene: -; clone size: -
CDR3 protein: ASSLAGTGSEKLF; V gene: TRBV7-8; D gene: TRBD1; clone size: few
CDR3 protein: SASARDTGEQY; V gene: TRBV20-1; D gene: -; clone size: -
CDR3 protein: ASNDMTGYEAF; V gene: TRBV5-6; D gene: -; clone size: many
CDR3 protein: ASSVPAGATSGANVLT; V gene: TRBV9; D gene: TRBD2; clone size: many
CDR3 protein: ASSLSGASTQY; V gene: TRBV7-7; D gene: -; clone size: many
CDR3 protein: ASSLSSYNEQF; V gene: TRBV5-1; D gene: -; clone size: many
CDR3 protein: ASSLPQETQY; V gene: TRBV5-1; D gene: -; clone size: many
CDR3 protein: ASRRGGTRNNDQF; V gene: TRBV6-1; D gene: -; clone size: -
CDR3 protein: VSSLRIDTEAF; V gene: TRBV5-8; D gene: -; clone size: -
CDR3 protein: ASSTLWRDEQF; V gene: TRBV6-5; D gene: -; clone size: many
CDR3 protein: ASSGGGLAGGVEQF; V gene: TRBV7-2; D gene: TRBD2; clone size: many
CDR3 protein: VSSRGVYNGQF; V gene: TRBV5-6; D gene: -; clone size: -
CDR3 protein: ASSSQTGWTDTQY; V gene: TRBV28; D gene: TRBD1; clone size: many
CDR3 protein: ASSTTGGGETQY; V gene: TRBV19; D gene: TRBD1; clone size: many
CDR3 protein: SVRGGTVDNEQF; V gene: TRBV29-1; D gene: -; clone size: few
CDR3 protein: ASSLGPDQETQY; V gene: TRBV7-3; D gene: -; clone size: many
CDR3 protein: ASSPDGVRSYNEQF; V gene: TRBV7-9; D gene: -; clone size: many
CDR3 protein: ASSLDRGSEQF; V gene: TRBV7-3; D gene: TRBD1; clone size: -
CDR3 protein: ASSILASYEQY; V gene: TRBV19; D gene: -; clone size: many
CDR3 protein: ASSYFPQGLDGNTIY; V gene: TRBV6-5; D gene: -; clone size: -
CDR3 protein: SVGDNQPQH; V gene: TRBV29-1; D gene: -; clone size: many
CDR3 protein: AISPQPETQY; V gene: TRBV10-3; D gene: -; clone size: many
CDR3 protein: AWRETTLGLAYYSTDTQY; V gene: TRBV30; D gene: TRBD2; clone size: many
CDR3 protein: ASSSHAGTGSGELF; V gene: TRBV19; D gene: TRBD1; clone size: many
CDR3 protein: ASSLMGGGTDTQY; V gene: TRBV28; D gene: -; clone size: many
CDR3 protein: ASGPERTLGISPPH; V gene: TRBV12-3/TRBV12-4; D gene: -; clone size: -
CDR3 protein: ASSLAGTGAETQY; V gene: TRBV7-8; D gene: TRBD1; clone size: many
CDR3 protein: ASSLGLPDYEQY; V gene: TRBV5-1; D gene: -; clone size: -
CDR3 protein: SAGQGAGELF; V gene: TRBV29-1; D gene: TRBD1; clone size: many
CDR3 protein: ASSAQGASGEKLF; V gene: TRBV6-5; D gene: TRBD1; clone size: -
CDR3 protein: ASSHSAAGDEQF; V gene: TRBV7-9; D gene: -; clone size: medium-sized
CDR3 protein: ASSLKDNTEAF; V gene: TRBV7-8; D gene: -; clone size: many
CDR3 protein: SVEGVQAKNIQY; V gene: TRBV29-1; D gene: -; clone size: many
CDR3 protein: SGAGLAGGRWGGELF; V gene: TRBV29-1; D gene: TRBD2; clone size: many
CDR3 protein: ASSEFRANEQF; V gene: TRBV7-3; D gene: -; clone size: few
CDR3 protein: AAESNTGELF; V gene: TRBV24-1; D gene: -; clone size: many
CDR3 protein: ASSQRPFDRGGTDTQY; V gene: TRBV12-3/TRBV12-4; D gene: TRBD1; clone size: many
CDR3 protein: ASSYTSGGLVQY; V gene: TRBV6-6; D gene: TRBD2; clone size: many
CDR3 protein: ASSGQGYEQY; V gene: TRBV2; D gene: TRBD1; clone size: many
CDR3 protein: ASSFGGSTDTQY; V gene: TRBV5-1; D gene: -; clone size: many
CDR3 protein: ASSYQGGFSGRETQY; V gene: TRBV28; D gene: -; clone size: -
CDR3 protein: ATSDSLTSGYNEQF; V gene: TRBV24-1; D gene: TRBD2; clone size: many
CDR3 protein: ASSPHGQGFYGYT; V gene: TRBV28; D gene: TRBD1; clone size: many
CDR3 protein: ASSLGGRWTEAF; V gene: TRBV7-9; D gene: -; clone size: few
CDR3 protein: ASSLEGKVPEAF; V gene: TRBV5-1; D gene: -; clone size: many
CDR3 protein: SVHSGNTIY; V gene: TRBV29-1; D gene: -; clone size: many
CDR3 protein: ASSWGRGSTEAF; V gene: TRBV12-3/TRBV12-4; D gene: -; clone size: many
CDR3 protein: ASSETAGSSTDTQY; V gene: TRBV25-1; D gene: -; clone size: many
CDR3 protein: ASSQFGQGWTEAF; V gene: TRBV3-1; D gene: TRBD1; clone size: many
CDR3 protein: ASSYRSRISPQH; V gene: TRBV6-2/TRBV6-3; D gene: -; clone size: -